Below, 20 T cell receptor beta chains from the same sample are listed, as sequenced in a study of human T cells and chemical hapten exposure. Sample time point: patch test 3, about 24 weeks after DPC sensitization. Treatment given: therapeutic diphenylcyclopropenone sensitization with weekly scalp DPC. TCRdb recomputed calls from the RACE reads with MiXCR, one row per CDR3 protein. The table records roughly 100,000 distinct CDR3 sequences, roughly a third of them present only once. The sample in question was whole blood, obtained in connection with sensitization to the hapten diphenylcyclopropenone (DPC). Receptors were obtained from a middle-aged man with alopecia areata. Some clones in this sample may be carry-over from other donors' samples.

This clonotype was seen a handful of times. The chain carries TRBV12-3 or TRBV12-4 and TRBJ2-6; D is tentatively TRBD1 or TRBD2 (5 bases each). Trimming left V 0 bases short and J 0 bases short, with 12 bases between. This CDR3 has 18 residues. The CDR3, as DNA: TGTGCCAGCAGTTTAGCGAGGTCAGGGACCTCTGGGGCCAACGTCCTGACTTTC. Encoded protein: CASSLARSGTSGANVLTF.

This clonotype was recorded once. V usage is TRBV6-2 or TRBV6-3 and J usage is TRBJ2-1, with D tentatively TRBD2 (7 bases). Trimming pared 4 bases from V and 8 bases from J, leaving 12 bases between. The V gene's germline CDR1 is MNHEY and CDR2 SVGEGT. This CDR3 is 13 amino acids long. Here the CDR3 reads CASSFSGGHEQFF. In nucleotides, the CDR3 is TGTGCCAGCAGTTTTTCGGGGGGCCATGAGCAGTTCTTC.

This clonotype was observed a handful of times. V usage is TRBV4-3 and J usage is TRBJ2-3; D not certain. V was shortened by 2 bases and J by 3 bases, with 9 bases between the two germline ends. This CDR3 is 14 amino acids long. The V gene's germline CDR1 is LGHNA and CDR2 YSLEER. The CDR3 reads CASSQKAQTDTQYF. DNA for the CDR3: TGCGCCAGCAGCCAAAAGGCACAAACAGATACGCAGTATTTT.

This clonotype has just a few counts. CDR3 amino acids: CASRRTGGGTDTQYF. DNA of the CDR3: TGTGCCAGCAGGCGGACAGGGGGTGGCACAGATACGCAGTATTTT. This chain joins TRBV9 and TRBJ2-3; 10 bases match TRBD1. CDR1 and CDR2 (germline): SGDLS, YYNGEE. The V and J ends lost 5 bases and 1 base, in that order; junction bases with no gene match: 4. CDR3 length equals 15 residues.

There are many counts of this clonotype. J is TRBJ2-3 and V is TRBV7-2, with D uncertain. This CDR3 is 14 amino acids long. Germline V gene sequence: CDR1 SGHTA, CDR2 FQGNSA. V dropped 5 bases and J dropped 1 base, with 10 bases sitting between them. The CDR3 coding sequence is TGTGCCAGCAGCCGCGACTGGGGCACAGATACGCAGTATTTT. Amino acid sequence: CASSRDWGTDTQYF.

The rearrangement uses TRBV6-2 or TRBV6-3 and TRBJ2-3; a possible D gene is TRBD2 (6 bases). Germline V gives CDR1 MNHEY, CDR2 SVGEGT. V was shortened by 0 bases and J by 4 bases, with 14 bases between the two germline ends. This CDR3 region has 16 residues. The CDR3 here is CASSYSQAGGPDTQYF. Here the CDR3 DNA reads TGTGCCAGCAGTTACTCTCAAGCAGGAGGGCCAGATACGCAGTATTTT.

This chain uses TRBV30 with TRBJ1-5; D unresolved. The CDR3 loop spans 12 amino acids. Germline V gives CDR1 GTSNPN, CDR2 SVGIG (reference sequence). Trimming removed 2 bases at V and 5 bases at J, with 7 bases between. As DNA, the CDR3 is TGTGCCTGGAGTTCTCAGTATCAGCCCCAGCATTTT. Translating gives CAWSSQYQPQHF.

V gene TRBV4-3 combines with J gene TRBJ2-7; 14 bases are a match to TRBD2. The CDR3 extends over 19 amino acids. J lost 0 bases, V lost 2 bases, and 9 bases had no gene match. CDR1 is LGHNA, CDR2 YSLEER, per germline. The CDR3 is CASSQKGLAGDISSYEQYV. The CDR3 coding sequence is TGCGCCAGCAGCCAAAAGGGACTAGCGGGAGATATAAGCTCCTACGAGCAGTACGTC.

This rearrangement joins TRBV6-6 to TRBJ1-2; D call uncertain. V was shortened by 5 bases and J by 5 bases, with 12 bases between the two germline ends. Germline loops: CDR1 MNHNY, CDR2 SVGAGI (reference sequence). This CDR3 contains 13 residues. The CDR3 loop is CASSAQSSYGYTF. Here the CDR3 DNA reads TGTGCCAGCAGTGCTCAATCGTCGTATGGCTACACCTTC.

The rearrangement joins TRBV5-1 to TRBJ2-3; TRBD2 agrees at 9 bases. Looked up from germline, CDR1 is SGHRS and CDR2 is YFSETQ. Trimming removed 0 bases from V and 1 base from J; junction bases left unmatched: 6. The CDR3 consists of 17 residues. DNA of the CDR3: TGCGCCAGCAGCTTGGAAGCTAGCGGGGTCGGCACAGATACGCAGTATTTT. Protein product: CASSLEASGVGTDTQYF.

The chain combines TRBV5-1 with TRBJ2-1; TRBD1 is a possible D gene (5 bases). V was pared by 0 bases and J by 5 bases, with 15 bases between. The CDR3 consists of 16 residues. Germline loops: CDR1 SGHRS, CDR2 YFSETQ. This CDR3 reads CASSLGTLGTNNEQFF. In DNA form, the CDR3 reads TGCGCCAGCAGCTTGGGGACACTTGGTACGAACAATGAGCAGTTCTTC. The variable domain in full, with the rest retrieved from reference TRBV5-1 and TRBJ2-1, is KAGVTQTPRYLIKTRGQQVTLSCSPISGHRSVSWYQQTPGQGLQFLFEYFSETQRNKGNFPGRFSGRQFSNSRSEMNVSTLELGDSALYLCASSLGTLGTNNEQFFGPGTRLTVL.

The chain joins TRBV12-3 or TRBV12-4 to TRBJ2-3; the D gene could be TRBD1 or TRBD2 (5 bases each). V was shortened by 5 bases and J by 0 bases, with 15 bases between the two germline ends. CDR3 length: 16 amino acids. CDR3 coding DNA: TGTGCCAGCAGTCTCTACGGGGCGCCCAGCACAGATACGCAGTATTTT. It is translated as CASSLYGAPSTDTQYF.

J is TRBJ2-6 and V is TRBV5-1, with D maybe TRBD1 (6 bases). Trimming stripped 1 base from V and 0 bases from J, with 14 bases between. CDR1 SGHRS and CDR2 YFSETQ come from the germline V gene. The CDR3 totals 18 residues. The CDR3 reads CASSLFPGAFSGANVLTF. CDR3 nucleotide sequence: TGCGCCAGCAGCTTGTTTCCAGGGGCCTTCTCTGGGGCCAACGTCCTGACTTTC.

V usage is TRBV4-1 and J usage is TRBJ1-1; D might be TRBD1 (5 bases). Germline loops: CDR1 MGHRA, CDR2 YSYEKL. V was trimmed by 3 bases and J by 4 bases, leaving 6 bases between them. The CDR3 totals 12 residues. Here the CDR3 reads CASSHDSTEAFF. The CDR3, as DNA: TGCGCCAGCAGCCATGACAGCACTGAAGCTTTCTTT.

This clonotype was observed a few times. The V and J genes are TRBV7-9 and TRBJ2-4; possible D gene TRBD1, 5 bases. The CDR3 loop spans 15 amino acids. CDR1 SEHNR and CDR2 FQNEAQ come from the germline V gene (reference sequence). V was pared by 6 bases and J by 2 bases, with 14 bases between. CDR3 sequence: CASRTGGDPKNIQYF. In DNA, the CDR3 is TGTGCCAGCAGAACAGGCGGAGATCCCAAAAACATTCAGTACTTC.

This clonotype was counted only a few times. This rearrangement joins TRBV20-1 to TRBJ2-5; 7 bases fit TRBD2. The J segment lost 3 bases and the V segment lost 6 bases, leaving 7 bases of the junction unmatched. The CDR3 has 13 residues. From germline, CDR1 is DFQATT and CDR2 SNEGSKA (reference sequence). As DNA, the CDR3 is TGCAGTGCCAGGCGGGAGTTAAAAGAGACCCAGTACTTC. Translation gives CSARRELKETQYF.

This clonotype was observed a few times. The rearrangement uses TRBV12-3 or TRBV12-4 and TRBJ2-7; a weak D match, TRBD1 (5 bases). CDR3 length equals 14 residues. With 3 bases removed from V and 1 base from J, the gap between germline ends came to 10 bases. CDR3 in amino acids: CASSFGDSSYEQYV. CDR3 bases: TGTGCCAGCAGTTTTGGTGACAGTTCCTACGAGCAGTACGTC.

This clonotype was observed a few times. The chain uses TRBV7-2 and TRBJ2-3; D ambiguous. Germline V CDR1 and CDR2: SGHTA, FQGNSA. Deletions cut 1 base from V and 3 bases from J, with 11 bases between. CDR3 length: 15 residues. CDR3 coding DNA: TGTGCCAGCAGCTTAGTATTACTACCGACAGATACGCAGTATTTT. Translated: CASSLVLLPTDTQYF.

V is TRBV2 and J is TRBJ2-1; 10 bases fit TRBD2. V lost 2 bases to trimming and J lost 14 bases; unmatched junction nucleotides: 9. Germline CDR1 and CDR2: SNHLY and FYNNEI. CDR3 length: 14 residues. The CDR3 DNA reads TGTGCCAGCAGTGAATTAGCGGGAGGAGCCGGCGAGTTCTTC. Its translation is CASSELAGGAGEFF.

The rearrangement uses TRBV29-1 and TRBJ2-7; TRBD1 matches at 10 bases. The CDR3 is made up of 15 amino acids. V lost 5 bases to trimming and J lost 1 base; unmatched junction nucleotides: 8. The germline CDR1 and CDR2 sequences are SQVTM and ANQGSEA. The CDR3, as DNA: TGCAGCGTTCAACCGCTGGACAGGGGGTCCTACGAGCAGTACTTC. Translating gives CSVQPLDRGSYEQYF.